This paragraph reports one TCR beta chain. Its specificity is unknown. The sample is drawn from a study of T cell repertoires in cytomegalovirus infection. At the level of the study: Based on public TCR beta signatures, there were indications of CMV infection and of a matching HLA type.

Study conclusions and caveats: The ex vivo response was dominated by HLA-C-restricted CMV-specific TCR beta clonotypes. Carriage of CMV together with the relevant HLA was identifiable through cumulative public TCR beta family frequency.

A single record per CDR3 protein comes from TCRdb applying MiXCR to the reads. Here the sample spans about 900,000 distinct CDR3 sequences, about a third being singletons. Sequencing used cultured CD8+ T cells from PBMCs, obtained from culture after CMV antigen stimulation. The sequence was obtained from a human donor in good health (CMV status not recorded). Some clones in this sample may be carry-over from other donors' samples.

The DNA for the CDR3 is TGCGCCAGCAGCCAAGAAGGGGCGAGGGAGACTCCCACAGATACGCAGTATTTT. Its translation: CASSQEGARETPTDTQYF. V gene TRBV4-1 combines with J gene TRBJ2-3; possibly TRBD1 or TRBD2 for D (5 bases each). Germline CDR1 is MGHRA and CDR2 is YSYEKL. The CDR3 covers 18 residues. V was clipped by 0 bases and J by 2 bases, with 18 bases between them.